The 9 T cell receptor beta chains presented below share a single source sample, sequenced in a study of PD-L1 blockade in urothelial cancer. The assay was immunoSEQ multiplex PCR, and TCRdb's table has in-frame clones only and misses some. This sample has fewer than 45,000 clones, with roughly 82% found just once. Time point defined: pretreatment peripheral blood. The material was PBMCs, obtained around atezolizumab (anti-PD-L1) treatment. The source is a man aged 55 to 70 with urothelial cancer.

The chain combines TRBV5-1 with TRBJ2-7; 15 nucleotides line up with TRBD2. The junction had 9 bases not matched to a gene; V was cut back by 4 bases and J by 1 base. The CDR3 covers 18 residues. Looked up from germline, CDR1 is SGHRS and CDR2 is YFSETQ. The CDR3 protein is CASSPGLAGGPGSYEQYF. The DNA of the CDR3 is TGCGCCAGCAGCCCCGGACTAGCGGGGGGGCCAGGGTCCTACGAGCAGTACTTC.

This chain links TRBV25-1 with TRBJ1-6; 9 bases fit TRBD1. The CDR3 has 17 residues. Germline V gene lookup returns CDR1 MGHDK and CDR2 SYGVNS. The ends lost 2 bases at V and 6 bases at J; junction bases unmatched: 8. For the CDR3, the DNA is TGTGCCAGCAGTGAAATGTTTGGGACAGGGAGTAATTCACCCCTCCACTTT. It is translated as CASSEMFGTGSNSPLHF.

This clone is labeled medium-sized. As DNA, the CDR3 is TGTGCCAGCAGGGGATGGACAGGGGGCGAAGCTTTCTTT. Translation gives CASRGWTGGEAFF. The chain couples TRBV6-1 to TRBJ1-1, with 11 bases identical to TRBD1. The CDR3 consists of 13 residues. Losses at the gene ends were 6 bases for V and 8 bases for J; bases not matched to a gene: 5. From germline, CDR1 is MNHNS and CDR2 SASEGT.

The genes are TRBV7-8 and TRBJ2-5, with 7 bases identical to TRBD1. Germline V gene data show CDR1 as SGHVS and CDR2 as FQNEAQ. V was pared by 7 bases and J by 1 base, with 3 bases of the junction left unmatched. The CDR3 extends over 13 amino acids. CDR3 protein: CASTGTVQETQYF. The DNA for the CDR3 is TGTGCCAGCACCGGGACAGTCCAAGAGACCCAGTACTTC.

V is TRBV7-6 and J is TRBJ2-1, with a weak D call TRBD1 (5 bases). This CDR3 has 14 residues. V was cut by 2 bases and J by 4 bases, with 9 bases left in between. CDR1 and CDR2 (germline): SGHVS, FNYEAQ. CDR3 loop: CASSLHQGYNEQFF. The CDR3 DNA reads TGTGCCAGCAGCTTACATCAGGGATACAATGAGCAGTTCTTC.

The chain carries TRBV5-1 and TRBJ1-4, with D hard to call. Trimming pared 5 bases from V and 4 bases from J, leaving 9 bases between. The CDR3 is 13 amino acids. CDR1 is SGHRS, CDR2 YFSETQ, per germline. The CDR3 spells CASRQRLNEKLFF. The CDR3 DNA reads TGCGCCAGCAGACAGCGGCTTAATGAAAAACTGTTTTTT.

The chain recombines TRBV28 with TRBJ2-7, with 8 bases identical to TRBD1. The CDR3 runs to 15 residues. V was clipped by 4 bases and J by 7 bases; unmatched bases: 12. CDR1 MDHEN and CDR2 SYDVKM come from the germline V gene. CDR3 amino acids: CASSSVVSGGREQYF. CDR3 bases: TGTGCCAGCAGTTCGGTCGTCTCAGGGGGCAGGGAGCAGTACTTC.

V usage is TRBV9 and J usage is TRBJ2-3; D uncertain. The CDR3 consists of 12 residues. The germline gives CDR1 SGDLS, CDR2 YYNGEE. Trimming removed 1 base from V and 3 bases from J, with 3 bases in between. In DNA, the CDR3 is TGTGCCAGCAGCGTATCAACAGATACGCAGTATTTT. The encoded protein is CASSVSTDTQYF.

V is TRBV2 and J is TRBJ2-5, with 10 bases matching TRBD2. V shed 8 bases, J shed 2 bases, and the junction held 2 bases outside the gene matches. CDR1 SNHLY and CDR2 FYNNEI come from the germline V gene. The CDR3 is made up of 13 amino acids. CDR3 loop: CASLAGAQETQYF. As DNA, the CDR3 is TGTGCCAGCCTAGCGGGGGCGCAAGAGACCCAGTACTTC.